A selection of T cell receptor beta chains follows, all from one sample in a study of prognosis after radiotherapy for stage I lung cancer. TCRdb ran MiXCR on the multiplex PCR reads and lists one entry per CDR3 protein. The data show around 21,000 distinct CDR3 sequences, 45% to 55% seen once. The starting material was PBMCs, obtained before or after stereotactic body radiation therapy (not recorded which). These receptors all come from a donor of 50 years or more with non-small cell lung cancer. The CDR3 runs from the conserved cysteine through the conserved F or W. The D gene is left open where the match is weak. Not every row has a clone size; where given, it reads once, few, many or a size class.

J gene | clone size | D gene | V gene | CDR3 DNA | CDR3 protein
TRBJ2-3 | medium-sized | NA | TRBV20-1 | TGCAGTGCTACCCGGCCCGGGACTCTAAGCACAGATACGCAGTATTTT | CSATRPGTLSTDTQYF
TRBJ2-3 | many | NA | TRBV30 | TGTGCCTGGAGTGTATTAGGGGATACGCAGTATTTT | CAWSVLGDTQYF
TRBJ2-2 | NA | TRBD2 | TRBV6-4 | TGTGCCAGCAGTGCTCGGACTAGCACCGGGGAGCTGTTTTTT | CASSARTSTGELFF
TRBJ1-6 | medium-sized | NA | TRBV28 | TGTGCCAGCAGACAGGATGGCTATAATTCACCCCTCCACTTT | CASRQDGYNSPLHF
TRBJ1-4 | many | TRBD1 | TRBV5-6 | TGTGCCAGCAGCTGGGGGACAGGGCGTAATGAAAAACTGTTTTTT | CASSWGTGRNEKLFF
TRBJ2-2 | many | TRBD2 | TRBV3-1 | TGTGCCAGCAGCCAGGGAGGGCCGGGGACCGGGGAGCTGTTTTTT | CASSQGGPGTGELFF
TRBJ2-5 | many | TRBD1 | TRBV20-1 | TGCAGTGCTAGGCATCCGGGACAGGCGGGGGAGACCCAGTACTTC | CSARHPGQAGETQYF
TRBJ2-1 | many | TRBD1 | TRBV6-9 | TGTGCCAGCAGTTACGGGGACAGGCTAACTTACAATGAGCAGTTCTTC | CASSYGDRLTYNEQFF
TRBJ2-3 | many | TRBD2 | TRBV14 | TGTGCCAGCAGCCTCTTCGGGAGGGCCGAGTATTTT | CASSLFGRAEYF
TRBJ1-3 | NA | TRBD1 | TRBV5-1 | TGCGCCAGCAGCTTGGCCGGACAGGGAAGTGGAAACACCATATATTTT | CASSLAGQGSGNTIYF
TRBJ1-2 | NA | NA | TRBV30 | TGTGCCGGTCCCCTGTTTCCAAGCTATGGCTACACCTTC | CAGPLFPSYGYTF
TRBJ2-2 | NA | NA | TRBV7-2 | TGTGCCAGCAGCTTAGCGCAGATGGATAACACCGGGGAGCTGTTTTTT | CASSLAQMDNTGELFF
TRBJ1-4 | NA | NA | TRBV12-3/TRBV12-4 | TGTGCCAGCAGGCCGGTAGGAGTTAATGAAAAACTGTTTTTT | CASRPVGVNEKLFF
TRBJ1-5 | NA | NA | TRBV4-1 | TGCGCCAGCAGCCAAGACCCGAATGGAGATCAGCCCCAGCATTTT | CASSQDPNGDQPQHF
TRBJ2-7 | many | NA | TRBV10-3 | TGTGCCATCACCCCGGACGGTAGGAGCTCCTACGAGCAGTACTTC | CAITPDGRSSYEQYF
TRBJ1-2 | many | NA | TRBV28 | TGTGCCAGCAGTTTAGGTCTTTCGTCCTATGGCTACACCTTC | CASSLGLSSYGYTF
TRBJ2-1 | NA | NA | TRBV25-1 | TGTGCCAGCAGTCCACTTGGTTCTGCAGACAACAATGAGCAGTTCTTC | CASSPLGSADNNEQFF
TRBJ2-4 | many | TRBD2 | TRBV7-8 | TGTGCCAGCAGCCCTCGGACTAGCGGGAGTCAAAACATTCAGTACTTC | CASSPRTSGSQNIQYF
TRBJ2-5 | many | TRBD2 | TRBV9 | TGTGCCAGCAGCGGGGGGGGACTAGCGGGAGGGCCAGAGACCCAGTACTTC | CASSGGGLAGGPETQYF
TRBJ2-1 | many | TRBD2 | TRBV7-3 | TGTGCCAGCAGCTCACAGGTCGGTAGCGGGAGGTCGAATGAGCAGTTCTTC | CASSSQVGSGRSNEQFF
TRBJ2-2 | NA | TRBD2 | TRBV11-2 | TGTGCCAGCGGGGTGGGACTAGGGATCGGGGAGCTGTTTTTT | CASGVGLGIGELFF
TRBJ2-2 | NA | NA | TRBV28 | TGTGCCAGCAGTTTGGACAGCAACACCGGGGAGCTGTTTTTT | CASSLDSNTGELFF
TRBJ2-5 | NA | NA | TRBV11-3 | TGTGCCAGCAGCGTACCCCGTCGAGAGACCCAGTACTTC | CASSVPRRETQYF
TRBJ2-1 | many | TRBD2 | TRBV10-3 | TGTGCCATCAGTGAGGGACTAGCCAACAATGAGCAGTTCTTC | CAISEGLANNEQFF
TRBJ2-2 | NA | NA | TRBV10-3 | TGTGCCATCAGTGACAGGTCTGGCGGGCGGCTGTTTTTT | CAISDRSGGRLFF
TRBJ2-3 | NA | NA | TRBV5-1 | TGCGCCAGCAGCCACACAGGGAATAGCGGACCTAGCACAGATACGCAGTATTTT | CASSHTGNSGPSTDTQYF
TRBJ2-7 | many | TRBD2 | TRBV6-4 | TGTGCCAGCAGGAAGGGACTAGCGGGAGGAGGCGAGCAGTACTTC | CASRKGLAGGGEQYF
TRBJ1-5 | NA | NA | TRBV12-3/TRBV12-4 | TGTGCCAGCAGTTTGGGTAGCAATCAGCCCCAGCATTTT | CASSLGSNQPQHF
TRBJ2-2 | NA | TRBD2 | TRBV7-3 | TGTGCCAGCAGCCCCACAGCGGGAGGAGGCGGGGAGCTGTTTTTT | CASSPTAGGGGELFF
TRBJ2-7 | NA | NA | TRBV3-1 | TGTGCCATCAGCCAATTTCCGTCGGGAGTGAGGGTCGAGCAGTACTTC | CAISQFPSGVRVEQYF
TRBJ2-1 | medium-sized | NA | TRBV5-1 | TGCGCCAGCAGCTTGGGTCCCGGGGGTTATGAGCAGTTCTTC | CASSLGPGGYEQFF
TRBJ2-3 | many | NA | TRBV11-2 | TGTGCCAGCAGGGAGTTAGATACGCAGTATTTT | CASRELDTQYF
TRBJ2-3 | NA | NA | TRBV20-1 | TGCAGTGCTAGAGTCGCGGGATCTGGGACAGATATGCAGTATTTT | CSARVAGSGTDMQYF
TRBJ2-2 | medium-sized | NA | TRBV13 | TGTGCCAGCAGAGACTACACCGGGGAGCTGTTTTTT | CASRDYTGELFF
TRBJ1-2 | NA | NA | TRBV6-4 | TGTGCCAGCAGCGCACGGGACGTAGATGGCTACACCTTC | CASSARDVDGYTF
TRBJ1-2 | medium-sized | NA | TRBV2 | TGTGCCAGCAGTGAAGGCTATGGCTACACCTTC | CASSEGYGYTF
TRBJ1-2 | NA | NA | TRBV6-1 | TGTGCCAGCAGTGCGTACGATGGCGGCTACACCTTC | CASSAYDGGYTF
TRBJ1-6 | once | TRBD1 | TRBV6-2/TRBV6-3 | TGTGCCAGCTTGGAGGGGGCTAATTCACCCCTCCACTTT | CASLEGANSPLHF
TRBJ1-2 | once | TRBD1 | TRBV5-1 | TGCGCCAGCAGCTTGTGTGGGGACAGCAACTACTCCTTC | CASSLCGDSNYSF
TRBJ2-6 | many | NA | TRBV10-2 | TGCGCCAGCAGTGAACGGTCGGCTGGGGCCAACGTCCTGACTTTC | CASSERSAGANVLTF
TRBJ2-3 | many | NA | TRBV12-5 | TGTGCTAGTGGTTTGGTAGCGGGAGATACGCAGTATTTT | CASGLVAGDTQYF
TRBJ1-5 | many | NA | TRBV7-2 | TGTGCCAGCAGCTTAGTGGGGACATCGAATAGCAATCAGCCCCAGCATTTT | CASSLVGTSNSNQPQHF
TRBJ2-5 | many | NA | TRBV5-1 | TGCGCCAGCAGCCGGGACAACCAAGAGACCCAGTACTTC | CASSRDNQETQYF
TRBJ1-6 | medium-sized | NA | TRBV2 | TGTGCCAGCAACCGACCGGGACGGAATAATTCACCCCTCCACTTT | CASNRPGRNNSPLHF
TRBJ2-1 | many | TRBD2 | TRBV20-1 | TGCAGTGCTTTGCCCCTAGCGGGAGGACTCAATGAGCAGTTCTTC | CSALPLAGGLNEQFF
TRBJ2-4 | many | TRBD1 | TRBV19 | TGTGCCAGTAGTACTGGGGCAGGGGGCGGCAAAAACATTCAGTACTTC | CASSTGAGGGKNIQYF
TRBJ1-6 | medium-sized | NA | TRBV11-2 | TGTGCCAGCAGCTTATACGACGGCCGGAGCTCCTATAATTCACCCCTCCACTTT | CASSLYDGRSSYNSPLHF